The entry below gives a single T cell receptor (beta chain) sequence along with its context. This record belongs to a study of blood T cell repertoires in COVID-19. About the study: The origin of the acute and convalescent COVID-19 samples was the United States, Italy and Spain. From T cells, B-cell-depleted T cells, or PBMCs came the material, which was cDNA or gDNA.

In the original analysis: Estimation of nucleated cell counts relied on the amplification of reference gene primers. Libraries were prepared by immunoSEQ multiplex PCR; TCRdb keeps only in-frame clonotypes and omits some of them. V and J calls and clone size are those listed in that table; D and trimming were worked out from the DNA. Of roughly 300,000 clones listed, 88% are singletons. The CDR3 length is 15 residues. Germline V gene data show CDR1 as MGHDK and CDR2 as SYGVNS. With 4 bases removed from V and 7 bases from J, the gap between germline ends came to 16 bases. The sequence derives from a man younger than 35 with active or convalescent COVID-19. Sequencing input: peripheral blood. The J gene is TRBJ2-2, the V gene TRBV25-1; D is possibly TRBD2 (7 bases). CDR3 region: CASSAGREGVGELFF. In DNA, the CDR3 is TGTGCCAGCAGTGCGGGCAGGGAGGGGGTCGGGGAGCTGTTTTTT.